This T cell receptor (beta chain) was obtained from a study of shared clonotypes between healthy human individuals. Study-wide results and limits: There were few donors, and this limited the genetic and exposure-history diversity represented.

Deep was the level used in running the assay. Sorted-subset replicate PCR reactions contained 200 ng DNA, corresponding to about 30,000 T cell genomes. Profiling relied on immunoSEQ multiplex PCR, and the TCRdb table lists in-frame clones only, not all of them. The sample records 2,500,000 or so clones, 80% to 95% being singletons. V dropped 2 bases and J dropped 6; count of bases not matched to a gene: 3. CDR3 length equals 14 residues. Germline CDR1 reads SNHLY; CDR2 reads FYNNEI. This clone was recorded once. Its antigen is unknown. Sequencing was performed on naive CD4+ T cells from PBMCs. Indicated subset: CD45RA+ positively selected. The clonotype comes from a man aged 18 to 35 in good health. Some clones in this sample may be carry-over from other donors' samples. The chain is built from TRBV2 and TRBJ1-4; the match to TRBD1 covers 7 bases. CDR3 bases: TGTGCCAGCAGTGAAAGCAGGGGGTATGAAAAACTGTTTTTT. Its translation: CASSESRGYEKLFF. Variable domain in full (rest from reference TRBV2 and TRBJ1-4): EPEVTQTPSHQVTQMGQEVILRCVPISNHLYFYWYRQILGQKVEFLVSFYNNEISEKSEIFDDQFSVERPDGSNFTLKIRSTKLEDSAMYFCASSESRGYEKLFFGSGTQLSVL.